This is a list of T cell receptor beta chains from one sample in a study of blood T cell repertoires in COVID-19. Measured with immunoSEQ multiplex PCR; TCRdb has only the in-frame clones, and not every one. The sample yields 110,000 or so clones, roughly 84% seen once. Sequencing input: peripheral blood. The receptors originated from a man aged 35 to 55 with acute or convalescent COVID-19. The CDR3 runs from the conserved cysteine through the conserved F or W. The D gene is left open where the match is weak. Size is omitted from some rows. Given values are once, few, many or a class for expanded clones.

v_call	j_call	clone_size	d_call	cdr3_aa	cdr3_nt
TRBV27	TRBJ2-7	NA	NA	CASSLSIAASYEQYF	TGTGCCAGCAGTTTATCTATAGCGGCCTCCTACGAGCAGTACTTC
TRBV7-9	TRBJ1-2	NA	NA	CASSLGFRVSSYGYTF	TGTGCCAGCAGTCTGGGATTCAGGGTCTCAAGCTATGGCTACACCTTC
TRBV12-2	TRBJ2-3	NA	NA	CASRLGPSVPRTDTQYF	TGTGCAAGTCGCTTAGGTCCTAGCGTACCCAGGACAGATACGCAGTATTTT
TRBV9	TRBJ2-5	few	TRBD1	CASSVWTGGQETQYF	TGTGCCAGCAGCGTGTGGACAGGGGGCCAAGAGACCCAGTACTTC
TRBV5-1	TRBJ2-2	NA	TRBD2	CASSPGQPRLAVGELFF	TGCGCCAGCAGCCCGGGACAGCCGAGACTAGCGGTCGGGGAGCTGTTTTTT
TRBV7-8	TRBJ2-2	NA	TRBD1	CASSSEGTGNTGELFF	TGTGCCAGCAGCTCGGAAGGGACAGGGAACACCGGGGAGCTGTTTTTT
TRBV19	TRBJ2-1	NA	TRBD2	CASSIPLAGFFGGEQFF	TGTGCCAGTAGTATCCCCCTAGCGGGGTTTTTCGGGGGAGAGCAGTTCTTC
TRBV4-3	TRBJ2-1	NA	NA	CASSQDRDNGYNEQFF	TGCGCCAGCAGCCAAGATCGGGACAATGGGTACAATGAGCAGTTCTTC
TRBV29-1	TRBJ1-1	NA	TRBD1	CSVEALYRGTTEAFF	TGCAGCGTTGAGGCGCTTTACAGGGGGACCACTGAAGCTTTCTTT
TRBV30	TRBJ2-2	NA	NA	CAWTGSMNTGELFF	TGTGCCTGGACCGGGTCAATGAACACCGGGGAGCTGTTTTTT
TRBV7-2	TRBJ1-4	NA	NA	CASSSDTSVEKLFF	TGTGCCAGCAGCTCGGACACCTCCGTTGAAAAACTGTTTTTT
TRBV3-1/TRBV3-2	TRBJ2-2	NA	TRBD1	CASSQDSRTGNTGELFF	TGTGCCAGCAGCCAAGATTCAAGGACAGGCAACACCGGGGAGCTGTTTTTT
TRBV2	TRBJ1-5	NA	TRBD1	CASKGDSSSNQPQHF	TGTGCCAGCAAAGGGGACAGTTCTTCCAATCAGCCCCAGCATTTT
TRBV11-2	TRBJ1-5	NA	NA	CASSPAGNQPQHF	TGTGCCAGCAGCCCGGCGGGCAATCAGCCCCAGCATTTT
TRBV5-6	TRBJ1-1	NA	NA	CASSLAGIVGGEAFF	TGTGCCAGCAGCTTGGCGGGAATTGTCGGGGGAGAAGCTTTCTTT
TRBV5-6	TRBJ2-2	NA	NA	CASSLSPTVTGELFF	TGTGCCAGCAGCTTGTCCCCTACTGTGACCGGGGAGCTGTTTTTT
TRBV3-1/TRBV3-2	TRBJ2-2	once	NA	CASSQTPGKGGVVKNTGELFF	TGTGCCAGCAGCCAAACCCCGGGGAAGGGGGGGGTTGTTAAGAACACCGGGGAGCTGTTTTTT
TRBV24-1	TRBJ1-1	once	TRBD1	CATSDGQGAEAFF	TGTGCCACCAGTGATGGACAGGGCGCTGAAGCTTTCTTT
TRBV19	TRBJ2-6	NA	NA	CASSIDHSGANVLTF	TGTGCCAGTAGTATAGATCACTCTGGGGCCAACGTCCTGACTTTC
TRBV4-2	TRBJ2-3	NA	TRBD2	CASSQGTGGATDTQYF	TGTGCCAGCAGCCAAGGCACGGGGGGGGCCACAGATACGCAGTATTTT
TRBV2	TRBJ2-2	NA	NA	CAKDSLNTGELFF	TGTGCCAAGGACAGCCTGAACACCGGGGAGCTGTTTTTT
TRBV21-1	TRBJ2-7	NA	NA	CASSKARYEQYF	TGTGCCAGCAGCAAAGCGCGGTACGAGCAGTACTTC
TRBV24-1	TRBJ1-2	NA	TRBD1	CATSDRTGYYGYTF	TGTGCCACCAGTGACCGGACAGGGTACTATGGCTACACCTTC
TRBV12-3/TRBV12-4	TRBJ2-5	NA	TRBD1	CASSRGLETQYF	TGTGCCAGCAGCAGGGGGCTGGAGACCCAGTACTTC
TRBV21-1	TRBJ1-1	NA	NA	CASSKTREIKAFF	TGTGCCAGCAGCAAAACCAGGGAAATTAAAGCTTTCTTT
TRBV5-1	TRBJ2-7	NA	TRBD2	CASSTGTSNEQYF	TGCGCCAGCAGCACCGGGACTAGCAACGAGCAGTACTTC
TRBV14	TRBJ1-4	NA	NA	CASSQGQVGEKLFF	TGTGCCAGCAGCCAAGGGCAGGTTGGTGAAAAACTGTTTTTT
TRBV7-6	TRBJ2-2	NA	NA	CASSLTGGETGELFF	TGTGCCAGCAGCTTGACGGGGGGCGAGACCGGGGAGCTGTTTTTT
TRBV24-1	TRBJ2-3	NA	NA	CATSDPQGREGTDTQYF	TGTGCCACCAGTGATCCTCAGGGAAGAGAGGGCACAGATACGCAGTATTTT
TRBV25-1	TRBJ1-1	NA	NA	CASSTPGNTEAFF	TGTGCCAGCTCTACCCCGGGGAACACTGAAGCTTTCTTT
TRBV15	TRBJ2-7	once	TRBD1	CATSRDIGTVSAYEQYF	TGTGCCACCAGCAGAGATATCGGGACAGTCTCTGCCTACGAGCAGTACTTC
TRBV7-9	TRBJ1-1	few	NA	CASGTTGSEAFF	TGTGCCAGCGGCACGACTGGGAGTGAAGCTTTCTTT
TRBV4-3	TRBJ2-7	NA	NA	CASSQELYGSYEQYF	TGCGCCAGCAGCCAAGAATTGTACGGGTCCTACGAGCAGTACTTC
TRBV18	TRBJ2-5	once	TRBD1	CASSPPQGETQYF	TGTGCCAGCTCACCACCACAGGGGGAGACCCAGTACTTC
TRBV5-4	TRBJ2-7	NA	TRBD1	CASSLQGVHEQYF	TGTGCCAGCAGTTTACAGGGGGTCCACGAGCAGTACTTC
TRBV2	TRBJ2-3	NA	TRBD1	CASNPDRASTDTQYF	TGTGCCAGCAATCCCGACAGGGCGAGCACAGATACGCAGTATTTT
TRBV6-7	TRBJ2-7	NA	NA	CASSYSMSGPTYEQYF	TGTGCCAGCAGTTACTCCATGTCAGGGCCTACCTACGAGCAGTACTTC
TRBV12-3/TRBV12-4	TRBJ1-2	NA	NA	CASRAVRVGYTF	TGTGCCAGCAGGGCTGTCAGGGTTGGCTACACCTTC
TRBV3-1/TRBV3-2	TRBJ2-2	once	TRBD1	CASRKQGYTGELFF	TGTGCCAGCAGAAAACAGGGGTACACCGGGGAGCTGTTTTTT
TRBV30	TRBJ1-6	NA	TRBD1	CAWTRTGQNSPLHF	TGTGCCTGGACACGCACGGGACAGAATTCACCCCTCCACTTT
TRBV6-4	TRBJ2-3	NA	TRBD2	CASSALSSSGGADTQYF	TGTGCCAGCAGTGCCCTGAGCAGCAGCGGGGGTGCGGATACGCAGTATTTT
TRBV2	TRBJ1-5	once	NA	CASSEWGGKSNQPQHF	TGTGCCAGCAGTGAATGGGGGGGCAAGAGCAATCAGCCCCAGCATTTT
TRBV7-9	TRBJ1-3	NA	NA	CASSLAGRLSGNTIYF	TGTGCCAGCAGCTTAGCGGGCCGTCTCTCTGGAAACACCATATATTTT
TRBV19	TRBJ1-5	NA	TRBD1	CASSISRAGGFSNQPQHF	TGTGCCAGTAGTATTAGTCGGGCAGGGGGCTTTAGCAATCAGCCCCAGCATTTT
TRBV30	TRBJ1-6	NA	NA	CASDRTNNSPLHF	TGTGCCTCGGACAGAACGAATAATTCACCCCTCCACTTT